This paragraph covers one T cell receptor (beta chain) sequence. Its target is not known. These data are taken from a study of shared clonotypes between healthy human individuals. The germline V gene encodes CDR1 SGDLS and CDR2 YYNGEE. The CDR3 consists of 14 residues. Trimming stripped 0 bases from V and 3 bases from J, with 9 bases between. Study-wide results and caveats: Researchers sampled only blood; tissue repertoires likely differ.

Produced via immunoSEQ multiplex PCR; TCRdb's table is partial and in-frame only. This sample has roughly 2.4 million clones, with 90% to 97% found just once. J is TRBJ1-2 and V is TRBV9; the D is unclear. The sequence was obtained from a man aged 18 to 29 in good health. Sequenced sample: naive CD4+ T cells sorted from blood. The subset denotes: CD45RA+ positively selected. The CDR3 region has the DNA TGTGCCAGCAGCGTAGGCGGGATCGACTATGGCTACACCTTC. Protein sequence: CASSVGGIDYGYTF.